The 21 T cell receptor beta chains below come from one sample, sequenced in a study of T cell changes during pregnancy in multiple sclerosis. Method: immunoSEQ multiplex PCR; TCRdb's copy keeps in-frame clones and lacks some. The repertoire holds tens of thousands of clones, with about 93% as singletons. The source material was CD4+ T cells from peripheral blood mononuclear cells, sampled in the third trimester of pregnancy. All receptors come from a female donor with multiple sclerosis, enrolled in a pregnancy study.

The chain has TRBV5-1 and TRBJ2-5, with TRBD2 matching over 15 bases. The CDR3 consists of 15 residues. V gave up 4 bases and J gave up 5 bases; unmatched junction bases: 3. Germline V gene data show CDR1 as SGHRS and CDR2 as YFSETQ. The chain's CDR3 is CASSRGTSGGETQYF. The CDR3 coding sequence is TGCGCCAGCAGCCGTGGGACTAGCGGGGGGGAGACCCAGTACTTC.

This chain uses TRBV19 with TRBJ1-1, with TRBD1 as a possible D gene (6 bases). V dropped 4 bases and J dropped 4 bases, with 13 bases sitting between them. The CDR3 consists of 14 residues. Germline V gene lookup returns CDR1 LNHDA and CDR2 SQIVND (reference sequence). The DNA for the CDR3 is TGTGCCAGTAGTAGGCGGGGGCCTGGCACTGAAGCTTTCTTT. Translated, it gives CASSRRGPGTEAFF.

The chain is built from TRBV5-6 and TRBJ2-7; 12 positions match TRBD2. CDR3 length equals 15 residues. CDR1 SGHDT and CDR2 YYEEEE come from the germline V gene. The trim removed 4 bases at V and 12 bases at J, leaving 14 bases unmatched. The chain's CDR3 is CASSISGTSGWDGYF. The CDR3 DNA is TGTGCCAGCAGCATCTCCGGGACTAGCGGGTGGGACGGGTACTTC.

The CDR3 DNA reads as TGCGCCAGCAGCTCGTTGACTAGCGGGAGAGGCGCCTCCTACAATGAGCAGTTCTTC. Its translation is CASSSLTSGRGASYNEQFF. V usage is TRBV5-1 and J usage is TRBJ2-1, with 12 bases fitting TRBD2. This CDR3 is built from 19 residues. V was pared by 3 bases and J by 0 bases, with 10 bases of the junction left unmatched. CDR1 and CDR2 from the germline V gene are SGHRS and YFSETQ.

The chain uses TRBV11-2 and TRBJ2-3; D is perhaps TRBD1 (5 bases). This CDR3 is built from 17 residues. V lost 5 bases and J lost 1, with 19 bases in between. Germline assignment: CDR1 SGHAT and CDR2 FQNNGV. The CDR3 region is CASSAFGREKGTDTQYF. The CDR3 DNA follows: TGTGCCAGCAGCGCTTTTGGCAGGGAAAAGGGCACAGATACGCAGTATTTT.

The chain uses TRBV5-1 and TRBJ1-1, with D possibly TRBD1 on 5 matching bases. The CDR3 consists of 13 residues. V was pared by 0 bases and J by 7 bases, with 10 bases between. Germline loops: CDR1 SGHRS, CDR2 YFSETQ. Here the CDR3 DNA reads TGCGCCAGCAGCTTGGCCGGGCAGGGTGAAGCTTTCTTT. It specifies CASSLAGQGEAFF. The full variable domain, rest sourced from reference TRBV5-1 and TRBJ1-1, is KAGVTQTPRYLIKTRGQQVTLSCSPISGHRSVSWYQQTPGQGLQFLFEYFSETQRNKGNFPGRFSGRQFSNSRSEMNVSTLELGDSALYLCASSLAGQGEAFFGQGTRLTVV.

The chain employs TRBV2 and TRBJ1-4; D is perhaps TRBD1 (6 bases). Germline V lookup: CDR1 SNHLY, CDR2 FYNNEI. Deletions cut 7 bases from V and 2 bases from J, with 14 bases between. This CDR3 is 15 amino acids long. CDR3 residues: CASKSRGATNEKLFF. CDR3 nucleotide sequence: TGTGCCAGCAAGTCCAGGGGCGCCACTAATGAAAAACTGTTTTTT.

This clone was seen once. The genes are TRBV10-3 and TRBJ2-5; D may be TRBD1 (6 bases). This CDR3 comprises 13 residues. V was shortened by 5 bases and J by 4 bases, with 11 bases between the two germline ends. The V gene's germline CDR1 is ENHRY and CDR2 SYGVKD. Written as DNA, the CDR3 is TGTGCCATCAGTACAGGGTTAGGAGAGACCCAGTACTTC. Protein sequence: CAISTGLGETQYF.

V is TRBV28 and J is TRBJ2-1, with 15 bases fitting TRBD2. The CDR3 runs to 19 residues. CDR1 is MDHEN, CDR2 SYDVKM, per germline. V trimming: 3 bases; J trimming: 4 bases; junction bases outside the gene matches: 10. The CDR3 region has the DNA TGTGCCAGCAGTTTTGCGGGACTAGCGGGAGGCCCATCTTACAATGAGCAGTTCTTC. It yields the protein CASSFAGLAGGPSYNEQFF.

The V gene is TRBV7-2, the J gene TRBJ2-3; weak D call: TRBD1 (5 bases). Trimming removed 2 bases from V and 3 bases from J, with 12 bases in between. CDR3 length: 15 residues. The germline gives CDR1 SGHTA, CDR2 FQGNSA. CDR3 amino acids: CASSLQGYPTDTQYF. CDR3 nucleotide sequence: TGTGCCAGCAGCTTACAGGGATACCCTACAGATACGCAGTATTTT.

The V gene is TRBV5-1, the J gene TRBJ1-5; D remains ambiguous. V was shortened by 1 base and J by 4 bases, with 9 bases between the two germline ends. Germline V gene sequence: CDR1 SGHRS, CDR2 YFSETQ. The CDR3 spans 14 residues. The CDR3 DNA follows: TGCGCCAGCAGCTTGTCCCGGGAAAATCAGCCCCAGCATTTT. Protein product: CASSLSRENQPQHF.

The gene calls are TRBV28 and TRBJ2-5; TRBD2 matches at 8 bases. This CDR3 has 13 residues. Looked up from germline, CDR1 is MDHEN and CDR2 is SYDVKM. J lost 5 bases, V lost 4 bases, and 3 bases had no gene match. The CDR3 sequence is CASSWTSTETQYF. DNA of the CDR3: TGTGCCAGCAGTTGGACTAGCACTGAGACCCAGTACTTC.

The genes are TRBV5-8 and TRBJ2-6; D ambiguous. CDR3 size: 15 residues. The germline CDR1 and CDR2 sequences are SGHTS and YDEGEE. Between the trimmed V and J ends, which lost 2 bases and 0 bases, there was a span of 6 bases. The chain's CDR3 is CASSLVSSGANVLTF. The CDR3 DNA is TGTGCCAGCAGCTTAGTCAGCTCTGGGGCCAACGTCCTGACTTTC.

The gene calls are TRBV11-3 and TRBJ2-1; D is unclear. The CDR3 is 13 residues long. CDR1 SGHNT and CDR2 YENEEA come from the germline V gene. V gave up 2 bases and J gave up 6 bases, with 8 bases separating them. The CDR3 sequence: CASSLPSSNEQFF. CDR3 bases: TGTGCCAGCAGCTTACCCTCTAGCAATGAGCAGTTCTTC.

The V call is TRBV5-5, the J call TRBJ1-2, with D tentatively TRBD1 (6 bases). CDR1 SGHKS and CDR2 YYEKEE come from the germline V gene (reference sequence). The CDR3 spans 13 residues. V was clipped by 4 bases and J by 6 bases, with 13 bases between them. In DNA, the CDR3 is TGTGCCAGCAGCGCGAGGGGGTCGGATGGCTACACCTTC. Its protein is CASSARGSDGYTF.

The chain employs TRBV5-4 and TRBJ2-7, with 8 nucleotides matching TRBD2. The germline gives CDR1 SGHNT, CDR2 YYREEE (reference sequence). The CDR3 loop spans 13 amino acids. Trimming took 0 bases from V and 6 from J; bases not matched to a gene: 2. CDR3 coding DNA: TGTGCCAGCAGCTTGGGAGCGGGGGTCGAGCAGTACTTC. Its protein product is CASSLGAGVEQYF.

This clone has just one count. The gene calls are TRBV18 and TRBJ1-5; tentative D call: TRBD1 (5 bases). Germline V gene data show CDR1 as KGHSH and CDR2 as LQKENI. V was trimmed by 5 bases and J by 2 bases, leaving 13 bases between them. The CDR3 runs to 15 residues. CDR3 residues: CASSMQGGGNQPQHF. CDR3 in DNA: TGTGCCAGCTCAATGCAGGGTGGGGGCAATCAGCCCCAGCATTTT.

This sequence joins TRBV11-2 and TRBJ2-4, with D possibly being TRBD2 (6 bases). V was clipped by 5 bases and J by 8 bases, with 16 bases between them. The CDR3 consists of 14 residues. Germline V gene data show CDR1 as SGHAT and CDR2 as FQNNGV. CDR3 sequence: CASSPRDLTYIQYF. The DNA for the CDR3 is TGTGCCAGCAGCCCGCGGGACCTAACGTACATTCAGTACTTC. Drawing the rest from reference TRBV11-2 and TRBJ2-4, the complete variable domain is EAGVAQSPRYKIIEKRQSVAFWCNPISGHATLYWYQQILGQGPKLLIQFQNNGVVDDSQLPKDRFSAERLKGVDSTLKIQPAKLEDSAVYLCASSPRDLTYIQYFGAGTRLSVL.

A single count supports this clone. The genes are TRBV5-5 and TRBJ1-2, with D tentatively TRBD1 (5 bases). Trimming left V 3 bases short and J 2 bases short, with 11 bases between. CDR1 SGHKS and CDR2 YYEKEE come from the germline V gene (reference sequence). This CDR3 has 14 residues. The CDR3 reads CASSSTGTNYGYTF. DNA of the CDR3: TGTGCCAGCAGCTCTACAGGCACCAACTATGGCTACACCTTC. Together with reference TRBV5-5 and TRBJ1-2, the CDR3 gives the full variable domain: DAGVTQSPTHLIKTRGQQVTLRCSPISGHKSVSWYQQVLGQGPQFIFQYYEKEERGRGNFPDRFSARQFPNYSSELNVNALLLGDSALYLCASSSTGTNYGYTFGSGTRLTVV.

The chain links TRBV7-2 to TRBJ2-2, with D tentatively TRBD2 (5 bases). This CDR3 is 14 amino acids long. Trimming removed 3 bases at V and 6 bases at J, with 11 bases between. Germline V CDR1 and CDR2: SGHTA, FQGNSA. The CDR3 DNA is TGTGCCAGCAGCTTTAGCGCGGGCTCCGGGGAGCTGTTTTTT. Protein product: CASSFSAGSGELFF.

The chain joins TRBV28 to TRBJ2-7, with unresolved D. From germline, CDR1 is MDHEN and CDR2 SYDVKM. The CDR3 has 14 residues. V gave up 6 bases and J gave up 5 bases, with 17 bases separating them. CDR3 loop: CASSSPDIIDEQYF. As DNA, the CDR3 is TGTGCCAGCAGCTCCCCAGACATAATCGACGAGCAGTACTTC.